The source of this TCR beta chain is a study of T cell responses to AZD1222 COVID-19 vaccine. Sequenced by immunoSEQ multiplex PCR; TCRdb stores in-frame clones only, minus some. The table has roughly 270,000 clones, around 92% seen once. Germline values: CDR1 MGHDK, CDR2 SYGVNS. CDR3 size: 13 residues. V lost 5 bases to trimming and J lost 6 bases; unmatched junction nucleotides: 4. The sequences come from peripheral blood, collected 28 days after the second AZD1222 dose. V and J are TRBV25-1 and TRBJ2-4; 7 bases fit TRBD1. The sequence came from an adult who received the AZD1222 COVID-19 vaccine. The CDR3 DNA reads TGTGCCAGCAGTAGGGCAGGGGGAAACATTCAGTACTTC. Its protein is CASSRAGGNIQYF.